The 30 T cell receptor beta chains given below trace back to one sample, sequenced in a study of blood T cell repertoires in COVID-19. TCRdb's table, derived via immunoSEQ multiplex PCR, lists solely in-frame clones and lacks some. This sample carries around 29,000 clones, 70% to 90% of them seen once, and the ten largest clones take about 10%. Sequencing was performed on peripheral blood. The receptors originated from a human donor in a cohort sampled during active COVID-19.

The chain carries TRBV15 and TRBJ2-5, with 8 bases identical to TRBD1. V shed 0 bases and J 4 bases; nucleotides not matched to a gene: 10. Germline loops: CDR1 LNHNV, CDR2 YYDKDF (reference sequence). The CDR3 has 17 amino acids. The CDR3 loop is CATSRDWAGGEGETQYF. CDR3 coding DNA: TGTGCCACCAGCAGAGATTGGGCAGGGGGCGAGGGAGAGACCCAGTACTTC.

About this clone: One end of the junction varies from germline; a read error may be responsible. The chain combines TRBV5-1 with TRBJ2-1; no definite D call. The CDR3 totals 11 residues. Germline lookup yields CDR1 SGHRS and CDR2 YFSETQ. For the CDR3, the DNA is TGCGCCAGCAGGATTTCCGGAGAGCGGTTCTTC. Amino acid sequence: CASRISGERFF.

The CDR3 DNA sequence: TGTGCCAGTAGTATTGAAGAGGGCTCCTACGAGCAGTACTTC. It specifies CASSIEEGSYEQYF. The chain joins TRBV19 to TRBJ2-7; D is possibly TRBD2 (5 bases). In germline, CDR1 is LNHDA, CDR2 SQIVND (reference sequence). V shed 3 bases and J shed 0 bases, with 9 bases lying between them. CDR3 length: 14 amino acids.

This clone was observed a handful of times. The genes are TRBV5-1 and TRBJ1-1; D is perhaps TRBD1 (5 bases). The V end was cut by 0 bases, the J end by 6 bases, with 12 bases between. Germline assignment: CDR1 SGHRS and CDR2 YFSETQ. CDR3 length equals 14 residues. In DNA, the CDR3 is TGCGCCAGCAGCTTGGGACAGTTATCCTCTGAAGCTTTCTTT. This translates into CASSLGQLSSEAFF.

The V and J genes are TRBV5-1 and TRBJ1-1; tentative D call: TRBD1 (6 bases). Germline-derived CDR1 and CDR2 are SGHRS and YFSETQ. This CDR3 has 11 amino acids. Deletions cut 4 bases from V and 7 bases from J, with 8 bases between. CDR3 residues: CASSQTGEAFF. The CDR3 bases are TGCGCCAGCAGCCAGACAGGTGAAGCTTTCTTT.

This clone was observed once. The genes are TRBV7-9 and TRBJ1-1; no reliable D call. There are 16 residues in the CDR3. From germline, CDR1 is SEHNR and CDR2 FQNEAQ (reference sequence). V shed 1 base and J shed 6 bases, with 18 bases lying between them. This CDR3 is CASSLVSVGQVPEAFF. The CDR3, as DNA: TGTGCCAGCAGCTTAGTCTCGGTTGGTCAGGTTCCTGAAGCTTTCTTT.

The V call is TRBV19, the J call TRBJ2-3; 8 positions agree with TRBD2. J lost 3 bases, V lost 6 bases, and 5 bases had no gene match. Germline CDR1 and CDR2: LNHDA and SQIVND (reference sequence). CDR3 length equals 14 residues. The CDR3 DNA sequence: TGTGCCAGTAGGCCGGGACTAGAAACAGATACGCAGTATTTT. The encoded protein is CASRPGLETDTQYF.

The V call is TRBV15, the J call TRBJ2-5, with 8 bases identical to TRBD1. The CDR3 runs to 15 residues. Germline values: CDR1 LNHNV, CDR2 YYDKDF (reference sequence). The J segment lost 2 bases and the V segment lost 4 bases, leaving 6 bases of the junction unmatched. CDR3 region: CATSKRQGIQETQYF. CDR3 sequence (DNA): TGTGCCACCAGCAAACGACAGGGGATACAAGAGACCCAGTACTTC.

The chain employs TRBV6-6 and TRBJ1-1, with D unresolved. Per the germline V gene, CDR1 is MNHNY and CDR2 is SVGAGI (reference sequence). The CDR3 has 14 amino acids. Trimming stripped 6 bases from V and 0 bases from J, with 11 bases between. The CDR3 region is CASRGGNLNTEAFF. CDR3 bases: TGTGCCAGCAGGGGAGGGAACCTGAACACTGAAGCTTTCTTT.

CDR3 residues: CASSVELSGGAEQFF. In DNA, the CDR3 is TGTGCCAGCAGTGTGGAGCTTAGCGGGGGGGCGGAGCAGTTCTTC. The J gene is TRBJ2-1, the V gene TRBV6-4, with TRBD2 matching over 11 bases. Per the germline V gene, CDR1 is MRHNA and CDR2 is SNTAGT. The CDR3 spans 15 residues. V lost 4 bases to trimming and J lost 10 bases; unmatched junction nucleotides: 9.

This chain links TRBV3-1 (or the pseudogene TRBV3-2) with TRBJ2-1; 7 nucleotides agree with TRBD1. This CDR3 spans 16 amino acids. V gave up 1 base and J gave up 7 bases; unmatched junction bases: 10. Germline-derived CDR1 and CDR2 are LGHDT and YNNKEL (reference sequence). Here the CDR3 reads CASSQAGQPFDNEQFF. CDR3 nucleotide sequence: TGTGCCAGCAGCCAAGCGGGACAGCCCTTTGATAATGAGCAGTTCTTC.

The chain couples TRBV12-3 or TRBV12-4 to TRBJ2-1; D possibly corresponds to TRBD1 (6 bases). CDR3 length equals 12 residues. Trimming pared 1 base from V and 12 bases from J, leaving 10 bases between. The CDR3 region has the DNA TGTGCCAGCAGTTTAGAGGGGACAAGGCAGTTCTTC. As protein: CASSLEGTRQFF.

V gene TRBV18 combines with J gene TRBJ2-3; D may be TRBD2 (6 bases). V lost 2 bases to trimming and J lost 4 bases, with 10 bases between them. Germline values: CDR1 KGHSH, CDR2 LQKENI. This CDR3 region has 14 residues. The CDR3 DNA reads TGTGCCAGCTCACCAAGCCGGGGGTCAGATACGCAGTATTTT. Translated: CASSPSRGSDTQYF.

Only one count was recorded for this clone. The J gene is TRBJ1-2, the V gene TRBV5-1, with D perhaps matching TRBD1 (6 bases). Germline V gene sequence: CDR1 SGHRS, CDR2 YFSETQ. The CDR3 is 15 amino acids. V was clipped by 2 bases and J by 5 bases, with 16 bases between them. CDR3 nucleotide sequence: TGCGCCAGCAGCTTTGGCCCGGGACAACAATATGGCTACACCTTC. It encodes CASSFGPGQQYGYTF.

This clone was seen a handful of times. V is TRBV5-4 and J is TRBJ1-6; weak D call: TRBD1 (6 bases). The V gene's germline CDR1 is SGHNT and CDR2 YYREEE (reference sequence). CDR3 length: 14 residues. Between the trimmed V and J ends, which lost 9 bases and 8 bases, there was a span of 18 bases. The CDR3 sequence is CATMGASQDSPLHF. Written as DNA, the CDR3 is TGTGCCACAATGGGGGCATCTCAGGATTCACCCCTCCACTTT.

The chain combines TRBV3-1 (or the pseudogene TRBV3-2) with TRBJ2-3; the D gene is possibly TRBD2 (6 bases). Germline V gene data show CDR1 as LGHDT and CDR2 as YNNKEL (reference sequence). The V gene lost 4 bases and the J gene lost 0 bases, with 14 bases spanning the gap. CDR3 length equals 16 residues. CDR3 bases: TGTGCCAGCAGCCCGGGAACTGGGACTAGCACAGATACGCAGTATTTT. Translated: CASSPGTGTSTDTQYF.

This rearrangement joins TRBV24-1 to TRBJ2-2, with a tentative D call TRBD1 (6 bases). CDR1 and CDR2 from the germline V gene are KGHDR and SFDVKD. The CDR3 covers 16 residues. Trimming left V 3 bases short and J 2 bases short, with 12 bases between. CDR3 sequence (DNA): TGTGCCACCAGTGATCCGAAGGACAGCAACACCGGGGAGCTGTTTTTT. It is translated as CATSDPKDSNTGELFF.

V is TRBV7-2 and J is TRBJ2-1; a weak D match, TRBD1 (6 bases). Germline V CDR1 and CDR2: SGHTA, FQGNSA. The CDR3 totals 14 residues. V shed 3 bases and J shed 9 bases, with 15 bases lying between them. In DNA form, the CDR3 reads TGTGCCAGCAGCTTCCCCACAGGGTACGCTGAGCAGTTCTTC. This gives the protein CASSFPTGYAEQFF.

This chain connects TRBV19 to TRBJ1-1, with TRBD1 matching 8 bases. In germline, CDR1 is LNHDA, CDR2 SQIVND (reference sequence). V was clipped by 10 bases and J by 2 bases; unmatched bases: 9. CDR3 size: 14 residues. This CDR3 is CATRDRRDNTEAFF. CDR3 DNA sequence: TGTGCCACGAGGGACAGGAGGGATAACACTGAAGCTTTCTTT.

This rearrangement joins TRBV19 to TRBJ1-1; 8 bases line up with TRBD1. The germline CDR1 and CDR2 sequences are LNHDA and SQIVND (reference sequence). The CDR3 loop spans 16 amino acids. Unmatched junction bases numbered 11, after V lost 8 bases and J lost 0 bases. CDR3 nucleotides: TGTGCCAGTCGGACAGACAGGGGAAATTTGAACACTGAAGCTTTCTTT. This gives the protein CASRTDRGNLNTEAFF.

V gene TRBV6-6 combines with J gene TRBJ1-2, with a weak D call TRBD1 (5 bases). Germline CDR1 and CDR2: MNHNY and SVGAGI (reference sequence). The CDR3 is 14 amino acids. The V and J ends lost 4 bases and 4 bases respectively, with 13 bases between them. In nucleotides, the CDR3 is TGTGCCAGCAGTTTACGGCAGGGTGGCTATGGCTACACCTTC. It translates to CASSLRQGGYGYTF.

This chain connects TRBV5-1 to TRBJ2-4; D perhaps matches TRBD1 (5 bases). Between the trimmed V and J ends, which lost 0 bases and 0 bases, there was a span of 7 bases. The CDR3 is 15 amino acids. The germline CDR1 and CDR2 sequences are SGHRS and YFSETQ. DNA of the CDR3: TGCGCCAGCAGCTTGGATAGGGGAGCCAAAAACATTCAGTACTTC. It is translated as CASSLDRGAKNIQYF. Full variable domain (rest looked up from reference TRBV5-1 and TRBJ2-4): KAGVTQTPRYLIKTRGQQVTLSCSPISGHRSVSWYQQTPGQGLQFLFEYFSETQRNKGNFPGRFSGRQFSNSRSEMNVSTLELGDSALYLCASSLDRGAKNIQYFGAGTRLSVL.

This clone was observed a few times. The chain has TRBV6-5 and TRBJ1-2; 7 bases agree with TRBD1. Looked up from germline, CDR1 is MNHEY and CDR2 is SVGAGI. The CDR3 has 13 amino acids. After removal of 6 bases from V and 7 bases from J, the junction contained 8 bases not matched to a gene. The CDR3 region is CASRQQGIAGYTF. CDR3 in DNA: TGTGCCAGCAGGCAACAGGGGATCGCTGGCTACACCTTC.

This rearrangement joins TRBV3-1 (or the pseudogene TRBV3-2) to TRBJ2-2, with D unclear. Germline V gene data show CDR1 as LGHDT and CDR2 as YNNKEL (reference sequence). This CDR3 spans 13 amino acids. Trimming took off 2 bases at V and 7 bases at J, with 8 bases between the two ends. The CDR3 is CASSQSEVGELFF. CDR3 nucleotides: TGTGCCAGCAGCCAAAGTGAGGTCGGGGAGCTGTTTTTT.

The rearrangement joins TRBV24-1 to TRBJ1-5, with 7 bases lining up with TRBD1. V gave up 5 bases and J gave up 3 bases; unmatched junction bases: 9. CDR3 length: 16 residues. Germline CDR1 is KGHDR and CDR2 is SFDVKD. The CDR3: CATSGEDRLYNQPQHF. The CDR3 nucleotides read TGTGCCACCAGTGGGGAGGACAGGTTATACAATCAGCCCCAGCATTTT.

The V gene is TRBV18, the J gene TRBJ1-3; 8 nucleotides match TRBD1. The CDR3 sequence is 16 residues long. V lost 6 bases to trimming and J lost 0 bases; unmatched junction nucleotides: 7. Germline-derived CDR1 and CDR2 are KGHSH and LQKENI. CDR3 DNA: TGTGCCAGCTCGCAGGACAGGGCGAGCTCTGGAAACACCATATATTTT. Its protein product is CASSQDRASSGNTIYF.

The genes are TRBV7-9 and TRBJ1-2; TRBD1 agrees at 10 bases. The V gene's germline CDR1 is SEHNR and CDR2 FQNEAQ (reference sequence). The V gene end was trimmed by 3 bases and the J gene end by 8 bases; junction bases not matched to a gene: 6. The CDR3 is 14 amino acids. CDR3 sequence reads: CASSLGQGTGGYTF. The DNA for the CDR3 is TGTGCCAGCAGCTTGGGACAGGGGACCGGGGGCTACACCTTC.

This chain links TRBV5-8 with TRBJ2-7, with D maybe TRBD2 (6 bases). Germline V gene sequence: CDR1 SGHTS, CDR2 YDEGEE. The V gene lost 3 bases and the J gene lost 6 bases, with 19 bases spanning the gap. The length of the CDR3 is 15 residues. The CDR3 spells CASSSKNWGVSEQYF. CDR3 coding DNA: TGTGCCAGCAGCTCAAAGAACTGGGGGGTTAGCGAGCAGTACTTC.

The chain recombines TRBV3-1 (or the pseudogene TRBV3-2) with TRBJ2-3; D might be TRBD2 (6 bases). Germline-derived CDR1 and CDR2 are LGHDT and YNNKEL (reference sequence). Trimming took off 1 base at V and 6 bases at J, with 14 bases between the two ends. The CDR3 length is 15 residues. CDR3 amino acids: CASSQVSGGGDTQYF. The DNA of the CDR3 is TGTGCCAGCAGCCAAGTATCCGGGGGAGGCGATACGCAGTATTTT.

The chain recombines TRBV6-1 with TRBJ2-1, with D tentatively TRBD2 (6 bases). The V and J ends lost 2 bases and 1 base respectively, with 12 bases between them. Germline values: CDR1 MNHNS, CDR2 SASEGT. The CDR3 sequence is 16 residues long. The CDR3 region has the DNA TGTGCCAGCAGTGAAATGGCGGGGCAATCCTACAATGAGCAGTTCTTC. Amino acid sequence: CASSEMAGQSYNEQFF.